Below, 17 T cell receptor beta chains from the same sample are listed, as sequenced in a study of lung T cells in sarcoidosis with Löfgren's syndrome. TCRdb re-derived calls from the reads in MiXCR, one entry per CDR3 protein. The sample shows roughly 63,000 distinct CDR3 sequences, less than 25% of them seen only once. The source material was CD4+ T cells from PBMCs. These receptors were obtained from a human donor with sarcoidosis (Löfgren's syndrome or another form), or a control subject (not recorded which).

This clonotype was seen repeatedly, ten times or more. The chain joins TRBV11-2 to TRBJ2-3; D uncertain. CDR1 and CDR2 from the germline V gene are SGHAT and FQNNGV. V was clipped by 5 bases and J by 0 bases, with 12 bases between them. The CDR3 sequence is 15 residues long. The CDR3 DNA sequence: TGTGCCAGCAGCCCCGGCGGCAGAAGCACAGATACGCAGTATTTT. This gives the protein CASSPGGRSTDTQYF. Together with reference TRBV11-2 and TRBJ2-3, the CDR3 gives the full variable domain: EAGVAQSPRYKIIEKRQSVAFWCNPISGHATLYWYQQILGQGPKLLIQFQNNGVVDDSQLPKDRFSAERLKGVDSTLKIQPAKLEDSAVYLCASSPGGRSTDTQYFGPGTRLTVL.

This clonotype appeared a few times. The chain combines TRBV7-2 with TRBJ1-2, with no clear D. The CDR3 loop spans 14 amino acids. V was cut by 4 bases and J by 0 bases, with 9 bases left in between. From germline, CDR1 is SGHTA and CDR2 FQGNSA. CDR3 DNA sequence: TGTGCCAGCAGCTCCTTAACTTCTAACTATGGCTACACCTTC. Protein product: CASSSLTSNYGYTF.

This clonotype was seen repeatedly, ten times or more. The chain joins TRBV28 to TRBJ1-2; D ambiguous. CDR1 and CDR2 (germline): MDHEN, SYDVKM. Trimming took off 7 bases at V and 3 bases at J, with 12 bases between the two ends. The CDR3 consists of 13 residues. CDR3: CASTSQTYYGYTF. The CDR3 DNA reads TGTGCCAGCACTTCACAGACTTACTATGGCTACACCTTC.

The sample holds many counts of this clonotype. This chain's CDR3 is CASSHGRNTEAFF. DNA of the CDR3: TGTGCCAGCTCCCACGGAAGAAACACTGAAGCTTTCTTT. The chain joins TRBV18 to TRBJ1-1, with no clear D. Trimming removed 6 bases at V and 2 bases at J, with 10 bases between. The CDR3 covers 13 residues. Germline-derived CDR1 and CDR2 are KGHSH and LQKENI.

This clonotype came up a few times. The V gene is TRBV5-5, the J gene TRBJ1-1; 7 positions agree with TRBD1. V gave up 4 bases and J gave up 5 bases; unmatched junction bases: 11. The CDR3 length is 15 residues. CDR1 and CDR2 from the germline V gene are SGHKS and YYEKEE (reference sequence). The CDR3 here is CASSNPRGMGTEAFF. The CDR3 DNA follows: TGTGCCAGCAGCAATCCCAGGGGGATGGGGACTGAAGCTTTCTTT. Looking up the rest from reference TRBV5-5 and TRBJ1-1 gives the full variable domain: DAGVTQSPTHLIKTRGQQVTLRCSPISGHKSVSWYQQVLGQGPQFIFQYYEKEERGRGNFPDRFSARQFPNYSSELNVNALLLGDSALYLCASSNPRGMGTEAFFGQGTRLTVV.

At least ten counts were recorded for this clonotype. V gene TRBV7-8 combines with J gene TRBJ2-7; 7 nucleotides agree with TRBD2. V dropped 2 bases and J dropped 3; count of bases not matched to a gene: 7. This CDR3 spans 15 amino acids. In germline, CDR1 is SGHVS, CDR2 FQNEAQ. The CDR3 nucleotides read TGTGCCAGCAGCTTATTCTTGGGGGGGGGCTACGAGCAGTACTTC. Residues: CASSLFLGGGYEQYF.

This clonotype was detected a few times. J is TRBJ1-4 and V is TRBV9; a weak D match, TRBD1 (5 bases). The V end lost 7 bases, the J end lost 7 bases, and 17 bases lay between the germline ends. The germline V gene encodes CDR1 SGDLS and CDR2 YYNGEE. CDR3 length equals 14 residues. The CDR3 DNA is TGTGCCAGCTCAGATGGGGGGGGGAGTGAAAAACTGTTTTTT. Protein: CASSDGGGSEKLFF.

This clonotype occurred many times. This chain joins TRBV6-1 and TRBJ2-1; 7 bases line up with TRBD2. Germline CDR1 reads MNHNS; CDR2 reads SASEGT. The CDR3 spans 15 residues. V dropped 8 bases and J dropped 5; count of bases not matched to a gene: 12. The DNA of the CDR3 is TGTGCCAGCGATACTCTAGCGGCGGGAAACAATGAGCAGTTCTTC. It yields the protein CASDTLAAGNNEQFF.

The chain employs TRBV12-3 or TRBV12-4 and TRBJ1-1; the D is unclear. V lost 3 bases to trimming and J lost 6 bases, with 11 bases between them. The CDR3 extends over 13 amino acids. The CDR3 is CASSLSWVAEAFF. CDR3 DNA sequence: TGTGCCAGCAGTTTGAGCTGGGTCGCTGAAGCTTTCTTT.

The table lists this clonotype with a few counts. The gene calls are TRBV7-2 and TRBJ2-6; weak D call: TRBD2 (5 bases). V gave up 5 bases and J gave up 3 bases, with 14 bases separating them. Germline assignment: CDR1 SGHTA and CDR2 FQGNSA. The CDR3 consists of 16 residues. The chain's CDR3 is CASSPGVRIGANVLTF. CDR3 coding DNA: TGTGCCAGCAGCCCCGGGGTGAGAATTGGGGCCAACGTCCTGACTTTC.

The chain joins TRBV19 to TRBJ1-5; tentatively, D is TRBD1 (5 bases). V lost 7 bases, J lost 6 bases, and 16 bases lay in between. CDR1 is LNHDA, CDR2 SQIVND, per germline (reference sequence). This CDR3 is 14 amino acids long. CDR3 in DNA: TGTGCCAGTACTTCACCAGGGCGCAGTCAGCCCCAGCATTTT. Encoded protein: CASTSPGRSQPQHF.

This clonotype was seen a handful of times. This sequence joins TRBV5-5 and TRBJ1-2; D remains ambiguous. CDR3 length equals 14 residues. The V end was cut by 0 bases, the J end by 5 bases, with 11 bases between. Germline V gives CDR1 SGHKS, CDR2 YYEKEE (reference sequence). CDR3 region: CASSLVDTRYGYTF. CDR3 DNA: TGTGCCAGCAGCTTGGTCGACACCCGGTATGGCTACACCTTC.

This clonotype has at least ten counts. The chain carries TRBV24-1 and TRBJ1-1; D is perhaps TRBD1 (6 bases). The germline CDR1 and CDR2 sequences are KGHDR and SFDVKD. V lost 9 bases, J lost 1 base, and 8 bases lay in between. The CDR3 totals 12 residues. CDR3 nucleotides: TGTGCCACCGAGGGACAGAACACTGAAGCTTTCTTT. Translated: CATEGQNTEAFF.

This clonotype came up a few times. The V gene is TRBV30, the J gene TRBJ2-3; no definite D call. The V end was cut by 4 bases, the J end by 5 bases, with 7 bases between. CDR1 and CDR2 from the germline V gene are GTSNPN and SVGIG (reference sequence). The CDR3 consists of 11 residues. The CDR3 sequence is CAWTLRDTQYF. DNA of the CDR3: TGTGCCTGGACCCTCCGAGATACGCAGTATTTT.

The J gene is TRBJ2-3, the V gene TRBV9; no definite D call. This CDR3 comprises 13 residues. V gave up 0 bases and J gave up 4 bases, with 6 bases separating them. CDR1 is SGDLS and CDR2 is YYNGEE in the germline V gene. The CDR3 nucleotides are TGTGCCAGCAGCGTAGACGAAGCAGATACGCAGTATTTT. Amino acids: CASSVDEADTQYF.

Only a few counts were recorded for this clonotype. This CDR3 reads CASSSIGANQPQHF. Written as DNA, the CDR3 is TGTGCCAGCAGTTCGATAGGGGCCAATCAGCCCCAGCATTTT. The V and J genes are TRBV28 and TRBJ1-5, with D possibly being TRBD1 (5 bases). Germline CDR1 reads MDHEN; CDR2 reads SYDVKM. Between the trimmed V and J ends, which lost 4 bases and 3 bases, there was a span of 10 bases. The CDR3 contains 14 residues.

This clonotype is deemed medium-sized (0.01 to 0.1%). J is TRBJ2-1 and V is TRBV2; D remains unclear. The CDR3 is 13 amino acids. Trimming removed 6 bases from V and 13 bases from J, with 19 bases in between. Germline CDR1 is SNHLY and CDR2 is FYNNEI. CDR3 loop: CASSTDRSAEQFF. The CDR3 DNA sequence: TGTGCCAGCAGCACAGACCGCTCCGCGGAACAGTTCTTC.